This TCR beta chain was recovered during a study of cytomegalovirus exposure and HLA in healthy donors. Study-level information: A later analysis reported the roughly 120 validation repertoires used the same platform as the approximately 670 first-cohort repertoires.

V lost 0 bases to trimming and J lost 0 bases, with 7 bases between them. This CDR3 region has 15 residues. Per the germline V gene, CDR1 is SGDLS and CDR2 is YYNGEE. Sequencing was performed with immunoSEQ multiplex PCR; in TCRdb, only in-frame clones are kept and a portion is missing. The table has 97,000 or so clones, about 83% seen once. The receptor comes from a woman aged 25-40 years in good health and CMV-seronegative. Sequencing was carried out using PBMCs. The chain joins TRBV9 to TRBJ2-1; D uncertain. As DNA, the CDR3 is TGTGCCAGCAGCGTAGCTCTGAGCTCCTACAATGAGCAGTTCTTC. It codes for CASSVALSSYNEQFF.